This entry describes one T cell receptor beta chain. This entry comes from a study of OX40 agonist ivuxolimab in advanced cancers. V was clipped by 5 bases and J by 3 bases; unmatched bases: 6. The CDR3 extends over 15 amino acids. Germline V gene lookup returns CDR1 SGHNT and CDR2 YYREEE (reference sequence). Produced via immunoSEQ multiplex PCR; TCRdb's table is partial and in-frame only. This sample has approximately 82,000 clones, with around 78% found just once. The chain joins TRBV5-4 to TRBJ2-2, with TRBD1 identical over 8 bases. The sequencing used CD4+ or CD8+ T cells sorted from blood, collected in a trial of the OX40 agonist ivuxolimab. The TCR originated in an adult with an advanced solid tumor such as melanoma, head and neck, liver or kidney cancer. The CDR3 loop is CASSKTGADTGELFF. The CDR3 nucleotides are TGTGCCAGCAGTAAGACAGGGGCCGACACCGGGGAGCTGTTTTTT. Complete variable domain (other parts from reference TRBV5-4 and TRBJ2-2): ETGVTQSPTHLIKTRGQQVTLRCSSQSGHNTVSWYQQALGQGPQFIFQYYREEENGRGNFPPRFSGLQFPNYSSELNVNALELDDSALYLCASSKTGADTGELFFGEGSRLTVL.